Presented here are 12 T cell receptor beta chains from one specimen sequenced in a study of spatial heterogeneity in lung cancer. Time point meaning: sample taken at primary tumor resection. Whole RNA obtained from tumor, nontumor lung or frozen PBMC underwent sequencing without sorting. From the 5' RACE reads, TCRdb called clonotypes with MiXCR, one entry per CDR3 protein. This table holds 65,000 to 85,000 distinct CDR3 sequences, 15% to 25% found once. This material consisted of PBMCs, taken at surgery. The receptors originated from a male donor with early-stage non-small cell lung cancer.

The chain has TRBV6-5 and TRBJ2-3; 8 nucleotides align to TRBD2. Germline loops: CDR1 MNHEY, CDR2 SVGAGI. After removal of 1 base from V and 2 bases from J, the junction contained 5 bases not matched to a gene. The CDR3 totals 16 residues. CDR3 nucleotide sequence: TGTGCCAGCAGTTACTTCTCGGGGGGGCACACAGATACGCAGTATTTT. Its translation: CASSYFSGGHTDTQYF.

This clonotype occurred a few times. This chain links TRBV12-5 with TRBJ1-1, with unresolved D. CDR1 LGHNT and CDR2 FRNRAP come from the germline V gene. V lost 0 bases, J lost 5 bases, and 7 bases lay in between. CDR3 length: 13 amino acids. The CDR3 nucleotides are TGTGCTAGTGGTTTGGTAACCGGGACTGAAGCTTTCTTT. Protein product: CASGLVTGTEAFF.

The chain has TRBV6-4 and TRBJ2-2; no firm D call. The V and J ends lost 4 bases and 0 bases respectively, with 6 bases between them. The V gene's germline CDR1 is MRHNA and CDR2 SNTAGT. This CDR3 contains 14 residues. Written as DNA, the CDR3 is TGTGCCAGCAGTGTGGGAACGAACACCGGGGAGCTGTTTTTT. Its translation is CASSVGTNTGELFF.

This clonotype was counted between two and nine times. V is TRBV19 and J is TRBJ1-4; D might be TRBD1 (5 bases). V lost 10 bases to trimming and J lost 0 bases, with 18 bases between them. CDR3 length equals 16 residues. Germline values: CDR1 LNHDA, CDR2 SQIVND (reference sequence). CDR3: CATSGTPQATNEKLFF. The CDR3 nucleotides read TGTGCCACCTCCGGGACGCCCCAGGCAACTAATGAAAAACTGTTTTTT. Full variable domain (missing parts from reference TRBV19 and TRBJ1-4): DGGITQSPKYLFRKEGQNVTLSCEQNLNHDAMYWYRQDPGQGLRLIYYSQIVNDFQKGDIAEGYSVSREKKESFPLTVTSAQKNPTAFYLCATSGTPQATNEKLFFGSGTQLSVL.

The sample holds a few counts of this clonotype. This rearrangement joins TRBV20-1 to TRBJ1-5, with TRBD1 as a possible D gene (6 bases). Deletions cut 4 bases from V and 0 bases from J, with 22 bases between. CDR3 length: 18 amino acids. Per germline, CDR1 DFQATT and CDR2 SNEGSKA (reference sequence). The CDR3 DNA sequence: TGCAGTGCTAAAGAAGTCGGCAGGGGCATTTATAGCAATCAGCCCCAGCATTTT. Translated, it gives CSAKEVGRGIYSNQPQHF.

The V and J genes are TRBV6-5 and TRBJ2-7; the D is unclear. The CDR3 covers 13 residues. V was shortened by 0 bases and J by 6 bases, with 9 bases between the two germline ends. Germline CDR1 reads MNHEY; CDR2 reads SVGAGI. CDR3 in amino acids: CASSYSFAGEQYF. The CDR3 nucleotides read TGTGCCAGCAGTTACTCGTTCGCTGGCGAGCAGTACTTC.

V gene TRBV28 combines with J gene TRBJ2-3, with 11 bases identical to TRBD2. This CDR3 has 17 amino acids. The V gene's germline CDR1 is MDHEN and CDR2 SYDVKM. The trim removed 6 bases at V and 0 bases at J, leaving 8 bases unmatched. CDR3 sequence (DNA): TGTGCCAGCAGGGCCGCGGGACTAGCGGTTAGCACAGATACGCAGTATTTT. Protein product: CASRAAGLAVSTDTQYF.

The rearrangement joins TRBV5-6 to TRBJ1-4; D is unresolved. The CDR3 is 13 residues long. V lost 4 bases and J lost 6, with 10 bases in between. Germline CDR1 reads SGHDT; CDR2 reads YYEEEE. DNA for the CDR3: TGTGCCAGCAGCAGGACCAGGCATGAAAAACTGTTTTTT. Residues: CASSRTRHEKLFF.

CDR3 coding DNA: TGTGCCAGCAGCTTAACAGGGGGCCCGATCAATTGGTACACCTTC. Its protein is CASSLTGGPINWYTF. The chain joins TRBV7-9 to TRBJ1-2; 9 positions match TRBD1. This CDR3 region has 15 residues. With V trimmed by 2 bases and J by 11 bases, 12 bases remained unmatched. Germline CDR1 reads SEHNR; CDR2 reads FQNEAQ (reference sequence).

This clonotype has a handful of counts. This chain joins TRBV5-5 and TRBJ2-1; D is unclear. The CDR3 runs to 12 residues. In germline, CDR1 is SGHKS, CDR2 YYEKEE (reference sequence). Deletions cut 4 bases from V and 8 bases from J, with 10 bases between. CDR3 protein: CASSGHSDEQFF. The CDR3 bases are TGTGCCAGCAGCGGCCATAGTGATGAGCAGTTCTTC.

This clonotype was seen more than once but under ten times. V gene TRBV18 combines with J gene TRBJ2-7; the D is unclear. V was pared by 3 bases and J by 6 bases, with 9 bases between. CDR1 is KGHSH, CDR2 LQKENI, per germline. The CDR3 is 12 amino acids. The CDR3 DNA is TGTGCCAGCTCACCGAGAGGTTCCGAGCAGTACTTC. Translation: CASSPRGSEQYF.

This clonotype appeared a few times. The V and J genes are TRBV6-1 and TRBJ2-3; D possibly corresponds to TRBD2 (5 bases). The CDR3 loop spans 16 amino acids. CDR1 is MNHNS and CDR2 is SASEGT in the germline V gene. Trimming took 2 bases from V and 4 from J, leaving 16 bases between them. For the CDR3, the DNA is TGTGCCAGCAGTGAATTGGCGGGCAGTAGTTCAGATACGCAGTATTTT. Protein product: CASSELAGSSSDTQYF.